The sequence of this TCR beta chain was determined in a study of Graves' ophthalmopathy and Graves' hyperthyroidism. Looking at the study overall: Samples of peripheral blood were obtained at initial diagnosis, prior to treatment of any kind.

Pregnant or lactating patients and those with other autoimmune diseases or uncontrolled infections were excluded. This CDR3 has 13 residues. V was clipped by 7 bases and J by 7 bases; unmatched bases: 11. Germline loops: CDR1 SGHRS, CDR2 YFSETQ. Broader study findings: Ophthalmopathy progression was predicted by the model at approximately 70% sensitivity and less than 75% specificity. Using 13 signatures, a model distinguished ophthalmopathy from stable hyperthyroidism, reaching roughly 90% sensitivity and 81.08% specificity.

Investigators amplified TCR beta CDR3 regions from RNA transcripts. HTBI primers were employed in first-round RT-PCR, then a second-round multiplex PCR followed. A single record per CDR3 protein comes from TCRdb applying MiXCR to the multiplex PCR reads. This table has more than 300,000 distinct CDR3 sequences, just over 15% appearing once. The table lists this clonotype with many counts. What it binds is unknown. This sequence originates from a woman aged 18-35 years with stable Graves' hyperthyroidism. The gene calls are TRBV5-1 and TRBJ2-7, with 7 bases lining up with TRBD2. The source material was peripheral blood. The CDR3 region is CASRPSGGPEQYF. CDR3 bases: TGCGCCAGCCGTCCGTCGGGGGGTCCTGAGCAGTACTTC.